The clone carrying this T cell receptor (beta chain) was seen only a few times. Original processing methods: Scientists estimated how many nucleated cells there were by amplifying reference gene primers. Sequencing was performed with immunoSEQ multiplex PCR; in TCRdb, only in-frame clones are kept and a portion is missing. Clonal size and the V and J genes are those of that table, whereas D and trimming came from the DNA. Found here are about 150,000 clones, about four fifths of them singletons; the top ten hold about 10%. CDR1 and CDR2 (germline): MGHDK, SYGVNS. V was pared by 6 bases and J by 13 bases, with 9 bases of the junction left unmatched. The CDR3 loop spans 14 amino acids. This sample is part of a study of blood T cell repertoires in COVID-19. Overall study context: Samples representing acute and convalescent COVID-19 were sourced from the United States, Italy and Spain. In each case, the material was cDNA or gDNA derived from T cells, B-cell-depleted T cells, or PBMCs.

The sequence was collected from a woman over 75 with active or convalescent COVID-19. The chain links TRBV25-1 to TRBJ2-1; 13 bases agree with TRBD2. The specimen sequenced was peripheral blood. The CDR3 nucleotides read TGTGCCAGCAGAGGGACTAGCGGGAATTCAGAACAGTTCTTC. Residues: CASRGTSGNSEQFF.